The next 23 T cell receptor beta chains were all read from a single sample in a study of blood T cell repertoires in COVID-19. Only in-frame clones appear in the TCRdb table, and some are missing; sequencing was by immunoSEQ multiplex PCR. This table has fewer than 250,000 clones, around 85% appearing once. Sequencing was carried out using PBMCs or T cells enriched from blood (not recorded which). The source is a woman aged 35 to 49 with acute COVID-19.

The chain's CDR3 is CASSMLRGGGEQYF. The CDR3 coding sequence is TGTGCCAGTAGTATGCTCCGTGGTGGCGGCGAGCAGTACTTC. This chain links TRBV19 with TRBJ2-7; D is ambiguous. The V end was cut by 3 bases, the J end by 6 bases, with 15 bases between. Germline-derived CDR1 and CDR2 are LNHDA and SQIVND (reference sequence). The CDR3 is 14 amino acids. Drawing the rest from reference TRBV19 and TRBJ2-7, the complete variable domain is DGGITQSPKYLFRKEGQNVTLSCEQNLNHDAMYWYRQDPGQGLRLIYYSQIVNDFQKGDIAEGYSVSREKKESFPLTVTSAQKNPTAFYLCASSMLRGGGEQYFGPGTRLTVT.

The chain couples TRBV6-4 to TRBJ1-6; tentatively, D is TRBD1 (5 bases). The ends were cut back, 7 bases at V and 5 bases at J, with 15 bases in the middle. CDR1 and CDR2 from the germline V gene are MRHNA and SNTAGT. The CDR3 runs to 15 residues. CDR3 in amino acids: CASKLQGGDNSPLHF. The DNA of the CDR3 is TGTGCCAGCAAACTCCAGGGTGGAGATAATTCACCCCTCCACTTT.

The V and J genes are TRBV3-1 (or the pseudogene TRBV3-2) and TRBJ1-6; D not certain. CDR1 and CDR2 from the germline V gene are LGHDT and YNNKEL (reference sequence). CDR3 length equals 14 residues. The V gene lost 3 bases and the J gene lost 7 bases, with 10 bases spanning the gap. The CDR3 bases are TGTGCCAGCAGCCACCCGGGTGCGAATTCACCCCTCCACTTT. This codes for CASSHPGANSPLHF.

CDR3 protein: CASNMAGTSGGGPDTQYF. The CDR3 nucleotides read TGTGCCAGCAACATGGCCGGGACTAGCGGAGGTGGGCCAGATACGCAGTATTTT. The chain recombines TRBV5-4 with TRBJ2-3; the match to TRBD2 covers 11 bases. The germline V gene encodes CDR1 SGHNT and CDR2 YYREEE (reference sequence). This CDR3 is built from 18 residues. V lost 6 bases and J lost 4; bases outside the gene matches: 16.

This clone was seen just once. The chain is built from TRBV5-1 and TRBJ2-1; TRBD2 is a possible D gene (6 bases). The germline V and J ends were trimmed by 6 bases and 6 bases, with 19 bases remaining between them. The CDR3 covers 15 residues. From germline, CDR1 is SGHRS and CDR2 YFSETQ. Here the CDR3 reads CASTVADPTLNEQFF. The CDR3 DNA follows: TGCGCCAGCACCGTAGCGGACCCCACCCTCAATGAGCAGTTCTTC.

J is TRBJ1-1 and V is TRBV12-5; D perhaps matches TRBD1 (5 bases). V lost 6 bases and J 4 bases, leaving 6 bases between the germline ends. The CDR3 runs 11 residues. Germline values: CDR1 LGHNT, CDR2 FRNRAP. The CDR3, as DNA: TGTGCTAGTGGCGGGGGCACTGAAGCTTTCTTT. It specifies CASGGGTEAFF.

This clone was detected only once. The chain is built from TRBV11-1 and TRBJ2-1, with 8 positions matching TRBD1. The V gene end was trimmed by 11 bases and the J gene end by 5 bases; junction bases not matched to a gene: 5. The CDR3 has 12 residues. CDR1 is SGHAT, CDR2 FQDESV, per germline (reference sequence). DNA for the CDR3: TGTGCCGGGAAGACAGGGGACAATGAGCAGTTCTTC. This gives the protein CAGKTGDNEQFF. Looking up the rest from reference TRBV11-1 and TRBJ2-1 gives the full variable domain: EAEVAQSPRYKITEKSQAVAFWCDPISGHATLYWYRQILGQGPELLVQFQDESVVDDSQLPKDRFSAERLKGVDSTLKIQPAELGDSAMYLCAGKTGDNEQFFGPGTRLTVL.

V gene TRBV18 combines with J gene TRBJ2-7, with 8 bases fitting TRBD2. This CDR3 has 16 residues. Germline V gives CDR1 KGHSH, CDR2 LQKENI. V was clipped by 0 bases and J by 6 bases; unmatched bases: 10. The CDR3 loop is CASSPPSSGTPREQYF. CDR3 nucleotide sequence: TGTGCCAGCTCACCACCGAGTAGCGGGACCCCCCGCGAGCAGTACTTC.

The chain has TRBV30 and TRBJ2-5; TRBD1 matches at 8 bases. This CDR3 comprises 13 residues. Germline assignment: CDR1 GTSNPN and CDR2 SVGIG (reference sequence). Germline trimming cut 3 bases from V and 3 bases from J; bases unmatched to any gene: 3. CDR3: CAWRRTGKETQYF. In nucleotides, the CDR3 is TGTGCCTGGAGGAGGACAGGGAAAGAGACCCAGTACTTC.

V usage is TRBV10-1 and J usage is TRBJ2-1, with D possibly being TRBD2 (5 bases). V was trimmed by 3 bases and J by 8 bases, leaving 14 bases between them. Looked up from germline, CDR1 is WNHNN and CDR2 is SYGVQD (reference sequence). The CDR3 spans 14 residues. CDR3 nucleotides: TGCGCCAGCAGTGAAAGCGGAACCGGGTATGAGCAGTTCTTC. Translation: CASSESGTGYEQFF.

The J gene is TRBJ1-6, the V gene TRBV7-6, with D maybe TRBD1 (6 bases). The CDR3 has 15 residues. Germline lookup yields CDR1 SGHVS and CDR2 FNYEAQ. V was clipped by 8 bases and J by 0 bases, with 11 bases between them. CDR3 amino acids: CASGTGSSYNSPLHF. The CDR3 DNA is TGTGCCAGCGGAACAGGGAGCTCCTATAATTCACCCCTCCACTTT.

The rearrangement uses TRBV28 and TRBJ1-1, with 7 bases lining up with TRBD1. This CDR3 contains 14 residues. Germline CDR1 is MDHEN and CDR2 is SYDVKM. V lost 6 bases to trimming and J lost 0 bases; unmatched junction nucleotides: 4. The chain's CDR3 is CASRVTGVNTEAFF. The DNA of the CDR3 is TGTGCCAGCAGGGTAACAGGGGTGAACACTGAAGCTTTCTTT.

This rearrangement joins TRBV7-9 to TRBJ2-5, with 8 bases that match TRBD1. Germline V gives CDR1 SEHNR, CDR2 FQNEAQ (reference sequence). The CDR3 contains 15 residues. The V segment lost 3 bases and the J segment 5 bases; nucleotides outside the gene matches: 8. CDR3 coding DNA: TGTGCCAGCAGCTTGCGACAGGGGTTAGGGGAGACCCAGTACTTC. As protein: CASSLRQGLGETQYF.

The V and J genes are TRBV13 and TRBJ1-2, with 8 bases matching TRBD1. The CDR3 sequence is 15 residues long. CDR1 and CDR2 from the germline V gene are PRHDT and FYEKMQ (reference sequence). J was trimmed by 4 bases and V by 0 bases; bases with no gene match: 4. The CDR3 DNA sequence: TGTGCCAGCAGCTTAGGCAGGGGGCGCGGCTATGGCTACACCTTC. Translation: CASSLGRGRGYGYTF.

The chain has TRBV18 and TRBJ1-1; 7 nucleotides match TRBD1. Trimming at V came to 5 bases and at J to 4 bases, leaving 7 bases not matched to a gene. The CDR3 is made up of 14 amino acids. The V gene's germline CDR1 is KGHSH and CDR2 LQKENI. The CDR3 sequence: CASSADRVGTEAFF. The DNA for the CDR3 is TGTGCCAGCTCAGCAGACAGGGTGGGCACTGAAGCTTTCTTT.

This clone was observed a handful of times. V usage is TRBV7-8 and J usage is TRBJ2-7; 9 positions agree with TRBD1. Germline V gives CDR1 SGHVS, CDR2 FQNEAQ. With 5 bases clipped from V and 0 bases from J, the junction kept 5 bases outside the gene matches. CDR3 length equals 15 residues. The CDR3 spells CASSAQGQGSYEQYF. The CDR3 nucleotides read TGTGCCAGCAGCGCCCAGGGACAGGGCTCCTACGAGCAGTACTTC.

The chain has TRBV19 and TRBJ2-3, with TRBD1 identical over 7 bases. V shed 4 bases, J shed 2 bases, and the junction held 6 bases outside the gene matches. Germline values: CDR1 LNHDA, CDR2 SQIVND (reference sequence). The CDR3 is 15 amino acids. The CDR3 nucleotides are TGTGCCAGTAGTAGGGGACAGATCGACACAGATACGCAGTATTTT. Protein: CASSRGQIDTDTQYF. The complete variable domain, with remaining parts taken from reference TRBV19 and TRBJ2-3, reads DGGITQSPKYLFRKEGQNVTLSCEQNLNHDAMYWYRQDPGQGLRLIYYSQIVNDFQKGDIAEGYSVSREKKESFPLTVTSAQKNPTAFYLCASSRGQIDTDTQYFGPGTRLTVL.

The chain has TRBV29-1 and TRBJ2-6; D is unclear. Deletions cut 4 bases from V and 0 bases from J, with 4 bases between. The CDR3 runs 13 residues. Germline lookup yields CDR1 SQVTM and CDR2 ANQGSEA. This chain's CDR3 is CSVGLSGANVLTF. The DNA for the CDR3 is TGCAGCGTTGGACTCTCTGGGGCCAACGTCCTGACTTTC.

The chain carries TRBV5-4 and TRBJ2-3; 7 bases are shared with TRBD1. CDR1 is SGHNT and CDR2 is YYREEE in the germline V gene (reference sequence). After removal of 1 base from V and 4 bases from J, the junction contained 0 bases not matched to a gene. The CDR3 sequence is 13 residues long. CDR3 loop: CASSLTGADTQYF. For the CDR3, the DNA is TGTGCCAGCAGCTTGACAGGGGCAGATACGCAGTATTTT. Variable domain in full (rest from reference TRBV5-4 and TRBJ2-3): ETGVTQSPTHLIKTRGQQVTLRCSSQSGHNTVSWYQQALGQGPQFIFQYYREEENGRGNFPPRFSGLQFPNYSSELNVNALELDDSALYLCASSLTGADTQYFGPGTRLTVL.

This rearrangement joins TRBV7-9 to TRBJ1-3; TRBD1 aligns across 7 bases. The J segment lost 0 bases and the V segment lost 7 bases, leaving 6 bases of the junction unmatched. Looked up from germline, CDR1 is SEHNR and CDR2 is FQNEAQ (reference sequence). This CDR3 comprises 15 residues. This chain's CDR3 is CASTGTEISGNTIYF. The CDR3 nucleotides read TGTGCCAGCACCGGGACAGAAATCTCTGGAAACACCATATATTTT.

V usage is TRBV5-6 and J usage is TRBJ2-3; D might be TRBD1 (5 bases). The V gene's germline CDR1 is SGHDT and CDR2 YYEEEE. V was cut by 2 bases and J by 4 bases, with 11 bases left in between. This CDR3 region has 14 residues. The chain's CDR3 is CASSFQGTADTQYF. The CDR3 region has the DNA TGTGCCAGCAGCTTCCAGGGTACAGCAGATACGCAGTATTTT.

The gene calls are TRBV28 and TRBJ2-7; D may be TRBD1 (5 bases). V was trimmed by 5 bases and J by 2 bases, leaving 19 bases between them. Germline V lookup: CDR1 MDHEN, CDR2 SYDVKM. The CDR3 is 16 residues long. The CDR3 reads CASSPNGRADAYEQYF. The CDR3, as DNA: TGTGCCAGCAGTCCCAACGGCAGGGCCGACGCCTACGAGCAGTACTTC. The full variable domain, in which reference TRBV28 and TRBJ2-7 provide the parts outside the CDR3, is DVKVTQSSRYLVKRTGEKVFLECVQDMDHENMFWYRQDPGLGLRLIYFSYDVKMKEKGDIPEGYSVSREKKERFSLILESASTNQTSMYLCASSPNGRADAYEQYFGPGTRLTVT.

This clone was found a few times. This sample includes further DNA sequences coding for the same CDR3. The chain is built from TRBV27 and TRBJ1-6, with unresolved D. Germline CDR1 and CDR2: MNHEY and SMNVEV (reference sequence). V lost 4 bases and J 7 bases, leaving 11 bases between the germline ends. CDR3 length equals 14 residues. CDR3 amino acids: CASSWGGRNSPLHF. The CDR3 bases are TGTGCCAGCAGTTGGGGAGGCCGGAATTCACCCCTCCACTTT.